This T cell receptor (beta chain) comes out of a study of T cells and copy number aberrations in small-cell lung cancer. CDR1 SQVTM and CDR2 ANQGSEA come from the germline V gene. This CDR3 region has 13 residues. Trimming removed 6 bases from V and 3 bases from J; junction bases left unmatched: 6. Clones were sequenced by immunoSEQ multiplex PCR, and TCRdb holds only the in-frame ones, with some missing. The sample holds several thousand clones, roughly four fifths seen once. The sample holds one count of this clone. Its antigen remains unknown. Study results and limitations: Versus adjacent lung, tumor T-cell richness and clonality were lower; density nonsignificantly.

This receptor was taken from a woman aged 50 to 60 with small cell lung cancer. This chain links TRBV29-1 with TRBJ2-7; 9 bases map to TRBD1. Sample: normal tissue next to the tumor. The CDR3 is CSVPGQGLYEQYF. CDR3 DNA sequence: TGCAGCGTACCGGGACAGGGTCTCTACGAGCAGTACTTC.